These T cell receptor beta chains were read from a single sample in a study of cytomegalovirus exposure and HLA in healthy donors. The repertoire was sequenced with immunoSEQ multiplex PCR; TCRdb's copy has only in-frame clones and lacks some. The sample shows 150,000 to 200,000 clones, about 80% of them seen only once. The source material was PBMCs. These receptors came from a woman aged 18-29 years in good health and CMV-seropositive. Each CDR3 is given with its conserved first and last residue. Each record gives: V gene, clone size, CDR3 length, J gene, D gene, CDR3 protein, CDR3 DNA. A D gene is named only where the DNA matches it firmly. Clone size is not always given. Where it is, it says once, few, many or a class for expanded clones.

TRBV9,NA,15,TRBJ2-1,TRBD2,CASSASGSSYNEQFF,TGTGCCAGCAGCGCTAGCGGGAGCTCCTACAATGAGCAGTTCTTC
TRBV9,NA,15,TRBJ1-2,TRBD1,CASSDRGGRHYGYTF,TGTGCCAGCAGCGACAGGGGGGGGCGGCACTATGGCTACACCTTC
TRBV30,once,15,TRBJ1-1,TRBD1,CAWSRGREGNTEAFF,TGTGCCTGGAGTAGGGGGCGGGAGGGAAACACTGAAGCTTTCTTT
TRBV6-5,NA,13,TRBJ2-1,NA,CASSSGGPNEQFF,TGTGCCAGCAGTTCCGGGGGGCCCAATGAGCAGTTCTTC
TRBV4-1,NA,13,TRBJ2-4,NA,CASRGLAKNIQYF,TGCGCCAGCAGGGGACTAGCCAAAAACATTCAGTACTTC
TRBV10-3,NA,15,TRBJ1-5,TRBD1,CAISGGQGSNQPQHF,TGTGCCATCAGTGGGGGACAGGGTAGCAATCAGCCCCAGCATTTT
TRBV15,few,14,TRBJ2-5,NA,CATSRDPGVEAQYF,TGTGCCACCAGCAGAGATCCAGGGGTTGAGGCCCAGTACTTC
TRBV7-7,NA,15,TRBJ1-5,NA,CASSFGRNPNQPQHF,TGTGCTAGCAGCTTCGGTAGAAACCCGAATCAGCCCCAGCATTTT
TRBV6-6,few,16,TRBJ2-2,NA,CASSSPGGLNTGELFF,TGTGCCAGCAGTTCCCCAGGCGGGTTGAACACCGGGGAGCTGTTTTTT
TRBV7-6,NA,16,TRBJ2-1,TRBD2,CASTAAGGLNLNEQFF,TGTGCCAGCACCGCCGCGGGGGGGCTTAATCTCAATGAGCAGTTCTTC
TRBV5-1,NA,11,TRBJ1-1,NA,CASIGSTGAFF,TGCGCCAGCATTGGGAGCACCGGAGCTTTCTTT
TRBV10-1,NA,13,TRBJ2-7,TRBD2,CASSDPGLAGEKF,TGCGCCAGCAGTGACCCGGGACTAGCGGGGGAGAAGTTC
TRBV10-3,NA,16,TRBJ1-2,NA,CAINGEVGRLGYGYTF,TGTGCCATCAATGGGGAGGTGGGCAGACTCGGCTATGGCTACACCTTC
TRBV5-6,NA,13,TRBJ1-2,NA,CASSPLRDAGYTF,TGTGCCAGCAGCCCTTTACGGGATGCTGGCTACACCTTC
TRBV10-3,NA,15,TRBJ1-1,NA,CASMGRLGTDTEAFF,TGTGCCAGCATGGGCAGGCTCGGAACGGACACTGAAGCTTTCTTT
TRBV5-6,NA,17,TRBJ1-5,TRBD1,CASSLARTGPRDQPQHF,TGTGCCAGCAGCCTAGCGCGGACAGGACCTCGGGATCAGCCCCAGCATTTT
TRBV5-1,NA,16,TRBJ1-6,TRBD1,CASSLGSGGNYSPLHF,TGCGCCAGCAGCTTGGGGTCAGGGGGCAACTATTCACCCCTCCACTTT
TRBV28,NA,15,TRBJ2-7,NA,CASGTTGQSSYEQYF,TGTGCCAGCGGAACGACAGGTCAAAGCTCCTACGAGCAGTACTTC
TRBV7-6,NA,12,TRBJ2-5,NA,CASSQGKETQYF,TGTGCCAGCAGCCAGGGGAAAGAGACCCAGTACTTC
TRBV30,NA,12,TRBJ2-7,TRBD1,CACDRGDYEQYF,TGTGCCTGTGACAGGGGAGACTACGAGCAGTACTTC
TRBV19,NA,13,TRBJ1-1,NA,CASQGLMNTEAFF,TGTGCCAGCCAAGGACTGATGAACACTGAAGCTTTCTTT
TRBV2,few,14,TRBJ1-1,NA,CASSEGGGVNEAFF,TGTGCCAGCAGTGAAGGTGGGGGGGTCAATGAAGCTTTCTTT
TRBV4-2,NA,15,TRBJ2-1,NA,CASSHRPGPPNEQFF,TGTGCCAGCAGCCACAGACCTGGGCCCCCCAATGAGCAGTTCTTC
TRBV7-3,NA,15,TRBJ1-1,NA,CASSLGTGTQTEAFF,TGTGCCAGCAGCTTAGGTACAGGGACACAAACTGAAGCTTTCTTT
TRBV7-3,NA,17,TRBJ2-3,TRBD2,CASSLGIAGGKTDTQYF,TGTGCCAGCAGCTTAGGGATAGCGGGGGGGAAGACAGATACGCAGTATTTT
TRBV6-5,NA,14,TRBJ1-1,NA,CASSYSGQSTEAFF,TGTGCCAGCAGTTACTCGGGCCAGTCCACTGAAGCTTTCTTT
TRBV11-3,NA,14,TRBJ2-5,NA,CASSLRTDQETQYF,TGTGCCAGCAGCTTGAGGACTGATCAAGAGACCCAGTACTTC
TRBV18,NA,15,TRBJ1-1,NA,CASSESGVPNTEAFF,TGTGCCAGCTCAGAGTCCGGGGTACCTAACACTGAAGCTTTCTTT
TRBV6-1,NA,14,TRBJ1-1,TRBD1,CASSPGQGFTEAFF,TGTGCCAGCAGCCCGGGACAGGGGTTCACTGAAGCTTTCTTT
TRBV4-1,NA,13,TRBJ1-4,TRBD1,CASRGQLTEKLFF,TGCGCCAGCCGGGGACAGTTAACTGAAAAACTGTTTTTT
TRBV13,once,14,TRBJ2-7,TRBD1,CASSLGQGPYEQYF,TGTGCCAGCAGCCTCGGACAGGGCCCCTACGAGCAGTACTTC
TRBV29-1,NA,14,TRBJ2-7,TRBD2,CSARTSGGAHEQYF,TGCAGCGCCCGAACTAGCGGGGGGGCCCACGAGCAGTACTTC
TRBV19,NA,15,TRBJ1-2,TRBD1,CASSIGTGFMDGYTF,TGTGCCAGTAGTATCGGGACAGGGTTTATGGATGGCTACACCTTC
TRBV4-2,once,15,TRBJ2-3,NA,CASSQLPQSTDTQYF,TGTGCCAGCAGCCAACTCCCCCAGAGCACAGATACGCAGTATTTT
TRBV13,NA,16,TRBJ1-3,TRBD1,CASSFYRGLSGNTIYF,TGTGCCAGCAGCTTTTACAGGGGACTCTCTGGAAACACCATATATTTT
TRBV5-4,NA,15,TRBJ2-2,TRBD2,CASTLAGATPGELFF,TGTGCCAGCACCCTAGCGGGGGCCACCCCCGGGGAGCTGTTTTTT
TRBV19,NA,13,TRBJ1-5,NA,CASSMAQNQPQHF,TGTGCCAGTAGTATGGCCCAGAATCAGCCCCAGCATTTT
TRBV14,NA,16,TRBJ2-2,TRBD2,CASSVGAGGPPGELFF,TGTGCCAGCAGCGTAGGAGCGGGGGGGCCGCCCGGGGAGCTGTTTTTT
TRBV6-5,once,15,TRBJ2-1,TRBD1,CASSRDRGLENEQFF,TGTGCCAGCAGTCGGGACAGGGGGCTAGAAAATGAGCAGTTCTTC
TRBV6-4,NA,16,TRBJ2-1,NA,CASSAESGRDYNEQFF,TGTGCCAGCAGTGCCGAAAGCGGACGGGACTACAATGAGCAGTTCTTC
TRBV7-3,few,16,TRBJ2-5,TRBD1,CASSPGTGGPFETQYF,TGTGCCAGCAGCCCAGGGACAGGGGGCCCATTTGAGACCCAGTACTTC
TRBV5-1,NA,15,TRBJ1-2,NA,CASSLEATSSYGYTF,TGCGCCAGCAGCTTGGAGGCAACCTCTAGCTATGGCTACACCTTC
TRBV28,NA,15,TRBJ2-2,NA,CASSHNRVATGELFF,TGTGCCAGCAGCCATAACAGGGTTGCGACCGGGGAGCTGTTTTTT
TRBV6-5,once,15,TRBJ2-1,TRBD2,CASRVAGESYNEQFF,TGTGCCAGCAGAGTAGCGGGGGAATCCTACAATGAGCAGTTCTTC
TRBV5-6,NA,13,TRBJ2-4,TRBD1,CASGGQGVNIQYF,TGTGCCAGCGGGGGACAGGGGGTAAACATTCAGTACTTC
TRBV10-1,once,14,TRBJ2-5,NA,CASSESGGQETQYF,TGCGCCAGCAGTGAGTCAGGAGGGCAAGAGACCCAGTACTTC
TRBV11-2,NA,15,TRBJ1-2,NA,CASSLLKTGDYGYTF,TGTGCCAGCAGCTTATTGAAAACCGGGGACTATGGCTACACCTTC
TRBV5-1,NA,16,TRBJ2-7,NA,CASSLGIRQVRDEQYF,TGCGCCAGCAGCCTGGGAATTAGACAGGTTCGCGACGAGCAGTACTTC
TRBV19,once,14,TRBJ2-3,NA,CATSTGGSTDTQYF,TGTGCCACCTCAACCGGCGGGAGCACAGATACGCAGTATTTT
TRBV19,few,13,TRBJ2-7,NA,CASSINGDYEQYF,TGTGCCAGTAGTATAAACGGGGACTACGAGCAGTACTTC
TRBV2,NA,14,TRBJ1-1,NA,CASSVPGMNTEAFF,TGTGCCAGCAGTGTTCCAGGGATGAACACTGAAGCTTTCTTT
TRBV30,NA,14,TRBJ2-1,NA,CAWGQGLTYNEQFF,TGTGCCTGGGGCCAGGGGCTCACCTACAATGAGCAGTTCTTC
TRBV7-9,few,14,TRBJ1-2,TRBD1,CASSGGQGNYGYTF,TGTGCCAGCAGCGGTGGACAGGGTAACTATGGCTACACCTTC
TRBV25-1,NA,14,TRBJ1-2,NA,CASSEQGPNYGYTF,TGTGCCAGCAGTGAACAGGGGCCGAACTATGGCTACACCTTC
TRBV2,NA,14,TRBJ1-6,TRBD1,CASRQQGSNSPLHF,TGTGCCAGCAGGCAACAGGGGTCTAATTCACCCCTCCACTTT
TRBV5-1,NA,15,TRBJ2-3,TRBD2,CASSSQSGGPSTQYF,TGCGCCAGCAGCTCCCAAAGCGGGGGGCCCTCAACGCAGTATTTT
TRBV9,NA,15,TRBJ1-2,TRBD1,CASSSGQGGYNGYTF,TGTGCCAGCAGCAGCGGACAGGGAGGCTACAATGGCTACACCTTC
TRBV5-1,NA,13,TRBJ1-2,NA,CASSFGGSYGYTF,TGCGCCAGCAGCTTTGGGGGGAGCTATGGCTACACCTTC
TRBV30,few,16,TRBJ2-6,NA,CAWARLGAGGANVLTF,TGTGCCTGGGCCCGACTCGGTGCCGGTGGGGCCAACGTCCTGACTTTC
TRBV12-5,NA,15,TRBJ2-2,NA,CASGPPGESTGELFF,TGTGCTAGTGGTCCCCCCGGGGAGAGCACCGGGGAGCTGTTTTTT